This T cell receptor beta chain was observed in a study of beta chain features in type 1 diabetes. Remarks on this clone: Its target is not known.

Reverse transcription of all isolated RNA meant that expressed TCRB transcripts were sequenced. Here immunoSEQ multiplex PCR was the method, and the copy in TCRdb shows in-frame clones only, minus some. The sample lists 300,000 to 350,000 clones; approximately 9.7% were seen once. CD45RO/CCR7/CD25/CD127/CD95/CD27 sorting isolated CD4+ naive, central memory, regulatory and stem cell-like memory cells. Broader study findings: With patients and controls alike, PCR might favor shorter templates to an equal degree. There were fewer insertions and more deletions at the VDJ junctions of type 1 diabetes patients. Type 1 diabetes patients had moderately but significantly shorter TCRB CDR3s in all four CD4+ subsets. Any role of HLA type in TCRB rearrangement remained unresolved here.

CDR1 and CDR2 (germline): SGHRS, YFSETQ. V dropped 5 bases and J dropped 1 base, with 6 bases sitting between them. The CDR3 is 13 amino acids. This TCR was sampled from a man aged 30 to 45 with type 1 diabetes. This chain uses TRBV5-1 with TRBJ2-2; D call uncertain. The sample consisted of central memory CD4+ T cells from blood. CDR3 in amino acids: CASRAMNTGELFF. The CDR3 DNA is TGCGCCAGCAGAGCTATGAACACCGGGGAGCTGTTTTTT.